These 26 T cell receptor beta chains were sequenced from one sample in a study of T cell responses to AZD1222 COVID-19 vaccine. Clones were read by immunoSEQ multiplex PCR, and TCRdb kept only the in-frame ones, dropping some. The table lists 100,000 to 150,000 clones, around 92% of them singletons, with approximately 2% in the top ten. Sequencing used peripheral blood, obtained 28 days after the second AZD1222 dose. These receptors all come from an adult who received the AZD1222 COVID-19 vaccine.

DNA of the CDR3: TGTGCCAGCAGTTACGGCGGGACCTCTGTGGATACGCAGTATTTT. This encodes CASSYGGTSVDTQYF. The rearrangement joins TRBV6-2 or TRBV6-3 to TRBJ2-3; D perhaps matches TRBD2 (6 bases). The germline V gene encodes CDR1 MNHEY and CDR2 SVGEGT. The CDR3 runs to 15 residues. V was clipped by 2 bases and J by 6 bases, with 15 bases between them.

This chain links TRBV5-1 with TRBJ2-7; 8 bases map to TRBD2. Looked up from germline, CDR1 is SGHRS and CDR2 is YFSETQ. The CDR3 totals 15 residues. Germline trimming cut 2 bases from V and 4 bases from J; bases unmatched to any gene: 8. The CDR3 nucleotides are TGCGCCAGCAGCTTTGTGAGCGGGGGACCGTACGAGCAGTACTTC. It specifies CASSFVSGGPYEQYF.

The chain combines TRBV5-1 with TRBJ2-5; TRBD1 matches 8 bases. The germline gives CDR1 SGHRS, CDR2 YFSETQ. This CDR3 contains 14 residues. V dropped 2 bases and J dropped 2; count of bases not matched to a gene: 2. The CDR3 region is CASSFQGAQETQYF. As DNA, the CDR3 is TGCGCCAGCAGCTTTCAGGGGGCACAAGAGACCCAGTACTTC.

V gene TRBV7-8 combines with J gene TRBJ2-2, with 7 bases fitting TRBD2. V shed 8 bases, J shed 0 bases, and the junction held 9 bases outside the gene matches. The CDR3 extends over 16 amino acids. CDR1 is SGHVS and CDR2 is FQNEAQ in the germline V gene. CDR3 residues: CASRKMGGSNTGELFF. Written as DNA, the CDR3 is TGTGCCAGCCGTAAAATGGGGGGGTCGAACACCGGGGAGCTGTTTTTT.

V usage is TRBV27 and J usage is TRBJ1-5; D is undetermined. The CDR3 is made up of 13 amino acids. In germline, CDR1 is MNHEY, CDR2 SMNVEV (reference sequence). The V and J ends lost 5 bases and 6 bases respectively, with 11 bases between them. The CDR3 loop is CASSLGVGQPQHF. The CDR3 coding sequence is TGTGCCAGCAGTCTGGGCGTTGGTCAGCCCCAGCATTTT.

The chain couples TRBV7-9 to TRBJ1-3; a possible D gene is TRBD1 (5 bases). Trimming pared 1 base from V and 2 bases from J, leaving 12 bases between. This CDR3 contains 16 residues. The germline V gene has CDR1 SEHNR and CDR2 FQNEAQ (reference sequence). The CDR3 DNA reads TGTGCCAGCAGCTTAGTGGACACTAATGCTGGAAACACCATATATTTT. As protein: CASSLVDTNAGNTIYF.

The rearrangement joins TRBV5-1 to TRBJ1-1, with D unclear. With 4 bases removed from V and 3 bases from J, the gap between germline ends came to 13 bases. This CDR3 contains 14 residues. CDR1 SGHRS and CDR2 YFSETQ come from the germline V gene. CDR3 in DNA: TGCGCCAGCAGCCCATCCAGGTGGCACACTGAAGCTTTCTTT. The encoded protein is CASSPSRWHTEAFF.

The chain recombines TRBV15 with TRBJ1-2; D is ambiguous. The germline gives CDR1 LNHNV, CDR2 YYDKDF (reference sequence). The CDR3 has 14 residues. The ends were cut back, 0 bases at V and 0 bases at J, with 5 bases in the middle. The DNA for the CDR3 is TGTGCCACCAGCAGAGATATCACTAACTATGGCTACACCTTC. This translates into CATSRDITNYGYTF.

CDR3 sequence (DNA): TGTGCCAGCATCCCAAGGCCCGGGACTCACCACTACGAGCAGTACGTC. Protein sequence: CASIPRPGTHHYEQYV. The J gene is TRBJ2-7, the V gene TRBV14; D is perhaps TRBD2 (6 bases). The CDR3 has 16 amino acids. V was cut by 7 bases and J by 3 bases, with 22 bases left in between. In germline, CDR1 is SGHDN, CDR2 FVKESK.

The gene calls are TRBV11-3 and TRBJ1-2, with 8 nucleotides matching TRBD1. The CDR3 extends over 14 amino acids. The V gene end was trimmed by 4 bases and the J gene end by 8 bases; junction bases not matched to a gene: 9. The V gene's germline CDR1 is SGHNT and CDR2 YENEEA. The CDR3 is CASSSFDRGGGYTF. In DNA, the CDR3 is TGTGCCAGCAGCTCTTTCGACAGGGGAGGAGGCTACACCTTC.

This clone has a single count. The CDR3 DNA reads TGTGCCAGCAGCTTCCTCAGCCCTATCCTCTACAATGAGCAGTTCTTC. Its translation: CASSFLSPILYNEQFF. The rearrangement uses TRBV7-2 and TRBJ2-1; D remains unclear. V lost 3 bases and J lost 3, with 15 bases in between. This CDR3 comprises 16 residues. Looked up from germline, CDR1 is SGHTA and CDR2 is FQGNSA.

The CDR3 loop is CASSSGQSGGSYGYTF. The CDR3 DNA follows: TGTGCCAGCAGCTCGGGACAGTCCGGCGGTAGCTATGGCTACACCTTC. The chain couples TRBV11-3 to TRBJ1-2, with TRBD1 identical over 7 bases. Germline CDR1 SGHNT, CDR2 YENEEA. There are 16 residues in the CDR3. With V trimmed by 4 bases and J by 4 bases, 12 bases remained unmatched.

V gene TRBV30 combines with J gene TRBJ1-2; 8 nucleotides line up with TRBD1. Trimming took 5 bases from V and 1 from J; bases not matched to a gene: 12. Germline V gene lookup returns CDR1 GTSNPN and CDR2 SVGIG (reference sequence). The CDR3 is 16 amino acids. Written as DNA, the CDR3 is TGTGCCTGGTCGGCGGGACAGGTCTCCGTTAACTATGGCTACACCTTC. Encoded protein: CAWSAGQVSVNYGYTF.

The rearrangement links TRBV2 to TRBJ1-1; D is undetermined. CDR3 size: 14 residues. The V gene's germline CDR1 is SNHLY and CDR2 FYNNEI. V lost 3 bases and J lost 1, with 9 bases in between. The CDR3 DNA follows: TGTGCCAGCAGTGATTGGCAACAGAACACTGAAGCTTTCTTT. Encoded protein: CASSDWQQNTEAFF. Filled out from reference TRBV2 and TRBJ1-1, the complete variable domain reads EPEVTQTPSHQVTQMGQEVILRCVPISNHLYFYWYRQILGQKVEFLVSFYNNEISEKSEIFDDQFSVERPDGSNFTLKIRSTKLEDSAMYFCASSDWQQNTEAFFGQGTRLTVV.

V is TRBV20-1 and J is TRBJ2-1; D gene uncertain. The CDR3 totals 11 residues. Looked up from germline, CDR1 is DFQATT and CDR2 is SNEGSKA (reference sequence). Between the trimmed V and J ends, which lost 2 bases and 12 bases, there was a span of 11 bases. This chain's CDR3 is CSARSPMVQFF. The CDR3 nucleotides read TGCAGTGCTAGATCCCCAATGGTGCAGTTCTTC.

This clone has only one observation. The chain carries TRBV29-1 and TRBJ2-5, with 14 bases aligning to TRBD2. Germline trimming cut 2 bases from V and 7 bases from J; bases unmatched to any gene: 6. This CDR3 region has 15 residues. Germline loops: CDR1 SQVTM, CDR2 ANQGSEA. The CDR3 spells CSVEIGTSGRGTQYF. CDR3 DNA sequence: TGCAGCGTTGAAATAGGGACTAGCGGGAGAGGGACCCAGTACTTC.

This chain connects TRBV3-1 (or the pseudogene TRBV3-2) to TRBJ2-2, with 10 bases fitting TRBD1. The V and J ends lost 4 bases and 8 bases, in that order; junction bases with no gene match: 4. The CDR3 is made up of 14 amino acids. Per germline, CDR1 LGHDT and CDR2 YNNKEL (reference sequence). The CDR3 bases are TGTGCCAGCAGCCCGGCGGACAGGGGGGGGGAGCTGTTTTTT. Translated: CASSPADRGGELFF.

J is TRBJ2-7 and V is TRBV10-1; 9 positions match TRBD1. The CDR3 extends over 19 amino acids. With V trimmed by 8 bases and J by 2 bases, 22 bases remained unmatched. Germline V gene sequence: CDR1 WNHNN, CDR2 SYGVQD (reference sequence). The CDR3 loop is CASELGISGQGSVTYEQYV. The DNA of the CDR3 is TGCGCCAGCGAATTAGGAATCTCGGGACAGGGATCGGTCACCTACGAGCAGTACGTC.

This clone appeared once. This rearrangement joins TRBV2 to TRBJ1-1; D is unclear. V lost 6 bases and J 3 bases, leaving 11 bases between the germline ends. This CDR3 has 13 residues. The germline V gene encodes CDR1 SNHLY and CDR2 FYNNEI. CDR3 bases: TGTGCCAGCAGGAATGGGGAGGACACTGAAGCTTTCTTT. Translation: CASRNGEDTEAFF.

V usage is TRBV7-9 and J usage is TRBJ2-3, with D perhaps matching TRBD2 (5 bases). Germline-derived CDR1 and CDR2 are SEHNR and FQNEAQ (reference sequence). With 6 bases removed from V and 3 bases from J, the gap between germline ends came to 13 bases. The length of the CDR3 is 14 residues. The CDR3 DNA is TGTGCCAGCAGTTCGCCATGGGAGACAGATACGCAGTATTTT. Protein sequence: CASSSPWETDTQYF.

V and J are TRBV28 and TRBJ1-6, with 8 positions matching TRBD1. The germline gives CDR1 MDHEN, CDR2 SYDVKM. The CDR3 totals 15 residues. J was trimmed by 9 bases and V by 4 bases; bases with no gene match: 8. DNA of the CDR3: TGTGCCAGCAGTTCCGGACAGGGAAGGGGTTCACCCCTCCACTTT. It is translated as CASSSGQGRGSPLHF. Complete variable domain (other parts from reference TRBV28 and TRBJ1-6): DVKVTQSSRYLVKRTGEKVFLECVQDMDHENMFWYRQDPGLGLRLIYFSYDVKMKEKGDIPEGYSVSREKKERFSLILESASTNQTSMYLCASSSGQGRGSPLHFGNGTRLTVT.

The CDR3 loop is CASSGTNQRGLTSTDTQYF. The DNA of the CDR3 is TGTGCCAGCAGCGGTACTAACCAGCGGGGTTTAACTAGCACAGATACGCAGTATTTT. The chain links TRBV9 to TRBJ2-3; 7 positions match TRBD2. Germline trimming cut 3 bases from V and 0 bases from J; bases unmatched to any gene: 16. The CDR3 has 19 residues. Germline CDR1 and CDR2: SGDLS and YYNGEE. Looking up the rest from reference TRBV9 and TRBJ2-3 gives the full variable domain: DSGVTQTPKHLITATGQRVTLRCSPRSGDLSVYWYQQSLDQGLQFLIQYYNGEERAKGNILERFSAQQFPDLHSELNLSSLELGDSALYFCASSGTNQRGLTSTDTQYFGPGTRLTVL.

This chain joins TRBV9 and TRBJ2-3; 7 bases line up with TRBD2. V dropped 0 bases and J dropped 1; count of bases not matched to a gene: 5. CDR3 length: 16 amino acids. Per the germline V gene, CDR1 is SGDLS and CDR2 is YYNGEE. The CDR3 sequence: CASSVAASGGTDTQYF. The CDR3 DNA follows: TGTGCCAGCAGCGTAGCAGCCAGCGGGGGCACAGATACGCAGTATTTT.

The chain combines TRBV2 with TRBJ1-2; 7 bases fit TRBD1. The CDR3 consists of 13 residues. J gave up 5 bases and V 6 bases, and 6 bases lay outside the gene matches. Germline assignment: CDR1 SNHLY and CDR2 FYNNEI. CDR3 loop: CASRGQWSYGYTF. The CDR3 nucleotides read TGTGCCAGCAGGGGACAGTGGAGTTATGGCTACACCTTC.

The genes are TRBV18 and TRBJ2-1, with 7 bases identical to TRBD1. This CDR3 region has 17 residues. Per germline, CDR1 KGHSH and CDR2 LQKENI. V shed 3 bases, J shed 10 bases, and the junction held 18 bases outside the gene matches. CDR3 in DNA: TGTGCCAGCTCACCCCCGGTCCGAAAACGAACAGGGGAGGAGCAGTTCTTC. Its translation is CASSPPVRKRTGEEQFF.

The V call is TRBV7-6, the J call TRBJ1-6; D is uncertain. Germline V gene data show CDR1 as SGHVS and CDR2 as FNYEAQ. The V gene lost 4 bases and the J gene lost 6 bases, with 7 bases spanning the gap. The CDR3 length is 13 residues. CDR3 sequence reads: CASSSYINSPLHF. The CDR3 DNA sequence: TGTGCCAGCAGCTCCTATATTAATTCACCCCTCCACTTT.